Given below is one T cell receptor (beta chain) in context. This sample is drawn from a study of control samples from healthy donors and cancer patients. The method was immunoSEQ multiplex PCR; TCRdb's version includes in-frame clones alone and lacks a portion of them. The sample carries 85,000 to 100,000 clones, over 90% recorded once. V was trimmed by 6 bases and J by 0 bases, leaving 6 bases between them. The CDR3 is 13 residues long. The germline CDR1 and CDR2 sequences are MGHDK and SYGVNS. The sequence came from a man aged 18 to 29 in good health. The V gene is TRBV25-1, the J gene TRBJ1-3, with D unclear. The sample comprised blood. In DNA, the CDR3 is TGTGCCAGCAGGGAGGACTCTGGAAACACCATATATTTT. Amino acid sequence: CASREDSGNTIYF. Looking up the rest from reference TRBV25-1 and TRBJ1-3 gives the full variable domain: EADIYQTPRYLVIGTGKKITLECSQTMGHDKMYWYQQDPGMELHLIHYSYGVNSTEKGDLSSESTVSRIRTEHFPLTLESARPSHTSQYLCASREDSGNTIYFGEGSWLTVV.